This T cell receptor (beta chain) was retrieved from a study of blood T cell repertoires in COVID-19. Overall study: Collection of acute and convalescent COVID-19 samples took place in the United States, Italy and Spain. T cells, B-cell-depleted T cells, or PBMCs supplied cDNA or gDNA.

This CDR3 contains 16 residues. V was shortened by 0 bases and J by 4 bases, with 15 bases between the two germline ends. Germline CDR1 reads SGDLS; CDR2 reads YYNGEE. In the original processing: Amplification from reference gene primers served as the basis for estimated nucleated cell counts. Clones were read by immunoSEQ multiplex PCR, and TCRdb kept only the in-frame ones, dropping some. The V and J calls and clone size were taken over from that table, and D and trimming were inferred from the DNA. The table lists around 170,000 clones, roughly nine tenths of them singletons. This chain links TRBV9 with TRBJ2-3; tentative D call: TRBD2 (7 bases). The sample was peripheral blood. This TCR was sampled from a man aged 45-65 years with acute or convalescent COVID-19. The CDR3 DNA is TGTGCCAGCAGCGTAGGACTAGGGGGGGTAGCAGATACGCAGTATTTT. It translates to CASSVGLGGVADTQYF. Supplemented by reference TRBV9 and TRBJ2-3, the full variable domain reads DSGVTQTPKHLITATGQRVTLRCSPRSGDLSVYWYQQSLDQGLQFLIQYYNGEERAKGNILERFSAQQFPDLHSELNLSSLELGDSALYFCASSVGLGGVADTQYFGPGTRLTVL.